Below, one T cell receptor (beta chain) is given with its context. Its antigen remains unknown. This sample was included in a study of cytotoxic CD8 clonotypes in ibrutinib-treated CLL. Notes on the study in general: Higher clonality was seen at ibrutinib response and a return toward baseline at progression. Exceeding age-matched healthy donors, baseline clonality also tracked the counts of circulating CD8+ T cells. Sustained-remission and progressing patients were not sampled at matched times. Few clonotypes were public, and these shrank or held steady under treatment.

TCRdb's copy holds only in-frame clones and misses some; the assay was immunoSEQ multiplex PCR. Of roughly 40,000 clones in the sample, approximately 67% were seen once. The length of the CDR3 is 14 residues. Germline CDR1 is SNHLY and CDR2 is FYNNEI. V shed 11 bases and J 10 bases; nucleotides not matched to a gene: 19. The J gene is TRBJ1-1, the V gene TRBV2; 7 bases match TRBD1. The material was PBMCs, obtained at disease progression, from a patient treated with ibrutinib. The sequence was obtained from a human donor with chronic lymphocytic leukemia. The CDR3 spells CADNLQGVFTGAFF. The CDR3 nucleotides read TGTGCCGACAACCTCCAGGGGGTTTTTACGGGAGCTTTCTTT. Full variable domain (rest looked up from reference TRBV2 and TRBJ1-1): EPEVTQTPSHQVTQMGQEVILRCVPISNHLYFYWYRQILGQKVEFLVSFYNNEISEKSEIFDDQFSVERPDGSNFTLKIRSTKLEDSAMYFCADNLQGVFTGAFFGQGTRLTVV.